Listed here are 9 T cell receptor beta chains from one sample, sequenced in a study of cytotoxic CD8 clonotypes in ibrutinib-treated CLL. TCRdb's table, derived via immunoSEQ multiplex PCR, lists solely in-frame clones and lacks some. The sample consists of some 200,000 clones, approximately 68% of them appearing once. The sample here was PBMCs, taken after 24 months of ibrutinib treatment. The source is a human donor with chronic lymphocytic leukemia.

The CDR3 spells CASSSTGFSYGYTF. The DNA for the CDR3 is TGTGCCAGCAGTTCCACAGGGTTCTCCTATGGCTACACCTTC. The rearrangement joins TRBV7-9 to TRBJ1-2; perhaps TRBD1 as D (6 bases). This CDR3 comprises 14 residues. Trimming shortened V by 6 bases and J by 4 bases, and 15 bases separated the two germline ends. The germline gives CDR1 SEHNR, CDR2 FQNEAQ (reference sequence).

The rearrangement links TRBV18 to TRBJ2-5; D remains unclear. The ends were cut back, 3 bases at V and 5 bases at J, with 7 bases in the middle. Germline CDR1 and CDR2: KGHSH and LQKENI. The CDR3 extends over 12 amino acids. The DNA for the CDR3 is TGTGCCAGCTCACCCCGGACGGAGACCCAGTACTTC. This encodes CASSPRTETQYF. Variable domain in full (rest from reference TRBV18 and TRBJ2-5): NAGVMQNPRHLVRRRGQEARLRCSPMKGHSHVYWYRQLPEEGLKFMVYLQKENIIDESGMPKERFSAEFPKEGPSILRIQQVVRGDSAAYFCASSPRTETQYFGPGTRLLVL.

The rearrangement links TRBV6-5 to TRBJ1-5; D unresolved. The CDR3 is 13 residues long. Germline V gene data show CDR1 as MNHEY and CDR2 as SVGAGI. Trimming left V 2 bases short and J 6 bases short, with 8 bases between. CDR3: CASSYGLAQPQHF. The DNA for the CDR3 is TGTGCCAGCAGTTACGGTTTGGCTCAGCCCCAGCATTTT.

Here the CDR3 DNA reads TGTGCCAGCAGCCATCCCGGGAAGTCTGGCAATGAGCAGTTCTTC. Its protein product is CASSHPGKSGNEQFF. The chain couples TRBV7-9 to TRBJ2-1, with TRBD2 as a possible D gene (5 bases). The germline gives CDR1 SEHNR, CDR2 FQNEAQ (reference sequence). V lost 5 bases and J lost 6, with 17 bases in between. The CDR3 loop spans 15 amino acids.

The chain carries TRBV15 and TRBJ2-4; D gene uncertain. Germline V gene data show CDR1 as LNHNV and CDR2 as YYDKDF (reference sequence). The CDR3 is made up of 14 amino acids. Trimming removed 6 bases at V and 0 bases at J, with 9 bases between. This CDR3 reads CATRADLAKNIQYF. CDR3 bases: TGTGCCACCAGGGCGGATTTAGCCAAAAACATTCAGTACTTC.

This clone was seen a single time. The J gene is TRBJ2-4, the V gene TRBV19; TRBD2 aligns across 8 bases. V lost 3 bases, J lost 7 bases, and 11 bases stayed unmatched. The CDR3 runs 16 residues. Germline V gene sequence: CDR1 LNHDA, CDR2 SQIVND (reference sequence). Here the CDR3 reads CASSIVIGRALNIQYF. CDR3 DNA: TGTGCCAGTAGTATCGTCATCGGGAGGGCACTGAACATTCAGTACTTC.

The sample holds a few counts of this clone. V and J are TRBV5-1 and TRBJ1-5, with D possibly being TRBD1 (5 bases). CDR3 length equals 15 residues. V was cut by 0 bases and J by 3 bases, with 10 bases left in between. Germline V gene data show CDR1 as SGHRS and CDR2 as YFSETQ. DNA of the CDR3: TGCGCCAGCAGCTTGGCCGACAGTTCCAATCAGCCCCAGCATTTT. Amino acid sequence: CASSLADSSNQPQHF.

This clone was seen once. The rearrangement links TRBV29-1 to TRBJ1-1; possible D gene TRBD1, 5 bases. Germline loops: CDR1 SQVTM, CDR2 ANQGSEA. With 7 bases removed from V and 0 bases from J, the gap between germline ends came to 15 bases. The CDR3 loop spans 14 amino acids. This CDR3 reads CSGCRTNMNTEAFF. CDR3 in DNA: TGCAGCGGATGTCGGACAAACATGAACACTGAAGCTTTCTTT.

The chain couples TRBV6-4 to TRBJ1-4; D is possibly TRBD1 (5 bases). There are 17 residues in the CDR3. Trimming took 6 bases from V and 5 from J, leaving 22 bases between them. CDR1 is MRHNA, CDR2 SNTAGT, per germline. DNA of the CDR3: TGTGCCAGCAGAGGACATCCGTGGTTCTTAATAAATGAAAAACTGTTTTTT. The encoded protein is CASRGHPWFLINEKLFF.